This T cell receptor beta chain was sequenced for a study of blood T cell repertoires in COVID-19. Overall study: T cells, B-cell-depleted T cells, or PBMCs provided the cDNA or gDNA that served as material.

Losses at the gene ends were 4 bases for V and 6 bases for J; bases not matched to a gene: 9. The germline V gene encodes CDR1 SGDLS and CDR2 YYNGEE. The length of the CDR3 is 15 residues. TCRdb keeps only in-frame clones here, not all; method: immunoSEQ multiplex PCR. The sample records about 30,000 clones, almost 90% being singletons. The sequenced sample consisted of peripheral blood. The J gene is TRBJ2-3, the V gene TRBV9; 9 nucleotides agree with TRBD1. The TCR sequence derives from a human donor in a cohort sampled during active COVID-19. This CDR3 is CASSPRTGEVDTQYF. The CDR3 bases are TGTGCCAGCAGCCCTCGGACAGGGGAGGTGGATACGCAGTATTTT.